A single sample is the source of the 16 T cell receptor beta chains below, sequenced in a study of molecular identifiers for immune sequencing clone quantification. TCRdb re-derived calls from the PCR reads in MiXCR, one entry per CDR3 protein. This repertoire shows approximately 550,000 distinct CDR3 sequences, around 23% found once; its top ten account for around 0.78%. The sequenced sample was naive CD8+ T cells from blood, with Jurkat cell RNA spiked in. Indicated subset: FACS-sorted CD8+CD4-CCR7+CD45RA+ naive T cells. Source of these receptors: a human donor in good health. Some libraries in this study had Jurkat cell RNA spiked in.

In regard to this clonotype: A much larger clone is a single base away; this may be a read error. The chain combines TRBV5-1 with TRBJ2-1, with D maybe TRBD2 (5 bases). The V gene lost 0 bases and the J gene lost 6 bases, with 10 bases spanning the gap. Germline-derived CDR1 and CDR2 are SGHRS and YFSETQ. The length of the CDR3 is 14 residues. CDR3 sequence reads: CASSLGRSGNEQFF. CDR3 DNA: TGCGCCAGCAGCTTGGGAAGGAGCGGCAATGAGCAGTTCTTC.

The J gene is TRBJ2-5, the V gene TRBV4-2, with TRBD2 identical over 13 bases. V dropped 0 bases and J dropped 6; count of bases not matched to a gene: 13. Per the germline V gene, CDR1 is LGHNA and CDR2 is YNFKEQ. The CDR3 runs to 19 residues. The CDR3 nucleotides are TGTGCCAGCAGCCAAGATGAGACTAGCGGGAGGTTTAGAGTAAAGACCCAGTACTTC. This translates into CASSQDETSGRFRVKTQYF.

The genes are TRBV12-3 or TRBV12-4 and TRBJ2-5; D is possibly TRBD2 (6 bases). This CDR3 region has 15 residues. With 3 bases removed from V and 2 bases from J, the gap between germline ends came to 13 bases. The CDR3 protein is CASSFIPSGQETQYF. As DNA, the CDR3 is TGTGCCAGCAGTTTTATTCCCAGCGGGCAAGAGACCCAGTACTTC.

This clonotype was observed a few times. The chain is built from TRBV6-7 and TRBJ1-1, with 8 bases matching TRBD1. TRBV6-7 falls under the ORF class, with uncertain function. The J segment lost 0 bases and the V segment lost 6 bases, leaving 18 bases of the junction unmatched. The CDR3 covers 19 residues. The CDR3 here is CASRLTRCVQGALNTEAFF. The CDR3 bases are TGTGCCAGCAGACTTACTCGTTGCGTTCAGGGGGCCTTGAACACTGAAGCTTTCTTT.

The rearrangement links TRBV6-2 or TRBV6-3 to TRBJ2-2; TRBD2 might be the D (5 bases). The CDR3 sequence is 13 residues long. V was pared by 2 bases and J by 7 bases, with 8 bases between. CDR1 is MNHEY, CDR2 SVGEGT, per germline. CDR3 sequence reads: CASSYRGYGELFF. The CDR3 region has the DNA TGTGCCAGCAGTTACCGGGGTTACGGGGAGCTGTTTTTT.

The J gene is TRBJ2-5, the V gene TRBV24-1; D is unresolved. This CDR3 is 13 amino acids long. Per germline, CDR1 KGHDR and CDR2 SFDVKD. V was clipped by 4 bases and J by 4 bases, with 9 bases between them. In DNA, the CDR3 is TGTGCCACCAGTGAGCCGACGAGAGAGACCCAGTACTTC. Its translation is CATSEPTRETQYF.

The chain carries TRBV19 and TRBJ2-6; TRBD1 matches at 8 bases. The V gene's germline CDR1 is LNHDA and CDR2 SQIVND (reference sequence). J gave up 4 bases and V 7 bases, and 18 bases lay outside the gene matches. The CDR3 runs to 19 residues. The CDR3 bases are TGTGCCAGTACCCTTGGACAGGGCCCCCTCCTTGGAGGGGCCAACGTCCTGACTTTC. Its translation is CASTLGQGPLLGGANVLTF.

A note on this clonotype: With a much larger clone just one base away, this may be a read error. The chain is built from TRBV5-6 and TRBJ1-1, with no clear D. Germline assignment: CDR1 SGHDT and CDR2 YYEEEE. This CDR3 is 14 amino acids long. V lost 7 bases and J lost 8, with 21 bases in between. The CDR3 is CASGLRRAETEAFF. DNA of the CDR3: TGTGCCAGCGGCCTGCGACGCGCGGAGACAGAAGCTTTCTTT.

This clonotype was picked up many times. The CDR3 DNA is TGTGCCAGCAGCCAAGAAAATAGCGGGAAGGGCACAGATACGCAGTATTTT. Its translation: CASSQENSGKGTDTQYF. The chain is built from TRBV14 and TRBJ2-3; TRBD2 matches 8 bases. Germline CDR1 SGHDN, CDR2 FVKESK. J was trimmed by 1 base and V by 0 bases; bases with no gene match: 6. CDR3 length: 17 residues.

With regard to this clonotype: A much more abundant neighbour one base away suggests this may be a read error. It is likely a read error, because the conserved phenylalanine at the end of the CDR3 is missing. The chain links TRBV7-2 to TRBJ2-5; 14 bases match TRBD2. Germline V gene lookup returns CDR1 SGHTA and CDR2 FQGNSA. V lost 5 bases to trimming and J lost 5 bases; unmatched junction nucleotides: 4. The CDR3 extends over 15 amino acids. CDR3 bases: TGTGCCAGCAGCCAGGGACTAGCGGGAGTGGAGACCCAGTACTAC. Encoded protein: CASSQGLAGVETQYY.

Concerning this clonotype itself: A clone one base away is much larger, so this may be a read error. V gene TRBV4-3 combines with J gene TRBJ2-3; D possibly corresponds to TRBD1 (6 bases). The V end lost 6 bases, the J end lost 2 bases, and 18 bases lay between the germline ends. The CDR3 runs 16 residues. The germline CDR1 and CDR2 sequences are LGHNA and YSLEER. The CDR3 DNA sequence: TGCGCCAGCAGTTGGGTGTTGGACAGTAACACAGATACGCAGTATTTT. This encodes CASSWVLDSNTDTQYF.

Comment on this clonotype: A much larger clonotype is one base distant, so this may be a read error. Here the CDR3 omits its conserved ending phenylalanine or tryptophan, so a read error is the likely source. The chain carries TRBV12-3 or TRBV12-4 and TRBJ2-3; tentatively, D is TRBD2 (6 bases). V lost 5 bases to trimming and J lost 1 base, with 7 bases between them. The CDR3 extends over 13 amino acids. The CDR3 sequence is CASSPSGTDTQYS. The CDR3 nucleotides are TGTGCCAGCAGTCCTAGCGGCACAGATACGCAGTATTCT.

This clonotype was seen a single time. Relative to the germline gene, one junction end is altered; a read error may explain this. This rearrangement joins TRBV5-4 to TRBJ1-2, with D perhaps matching TRBD1 (5 bases). The CDR3 loop spans 16 amino acids. Germline CDR1 and CDR2: SGHNT and YYREEE (reference sequence). This CDR3 is CASSLDRTPTNYSYTF. For the CDR3, the DNA is TGTGCCAGCAGCTTGGATCGGACACCCACTAACTATAGCTACACCTTC.

A note on this clonotype: The junction does not match germline at one end; this may be a read error. The genes are TRBV11-2 and TRBJ2-2; D unclear. The CDR3 is made up of 15 amino acids. From germline, CDR1 is SGHAT and CDR2 FQNNGV. CDR3 coding DNA: TGTGCCAACAGCTATTGGCCGACGAACACCGGGGAGCTGTTTTTT. Amino acids: CANSYWPTNTGELFF.

This clonotype was seen at least ten times. The rearrangement joins TRBV6-2 or TRBV6-3 to TRBJ2-5; D gene uncertain. V was clipped by 2 bases and J by 5 bases, with 15 bases between them. The CDR3 length is 15 residues. Germline V lookup: CDR1 MNHEY, CDR2 SVGEGT. CDR3 sequence (DNA): TGTGCCAGCAGTTACAAAGAACGCGCAAGCGAGACCCAGTACTTC. Its protein product is CASSYKERASETQYF.

This clonotype was counted between two and nine times. This rearrangement joins TRBV9 to TRBJ1-1, with D unclear. The germline V gene encodes CDR1 SGDLS and CDR2 YYNGEE. V lost 0 bases to trimming and J lost 0 bases, with 9 bases between them. This CDR3 spans 15 amino acids. The CDR3 DNA sequence: TGTGCCAGCAGCGTAGCGTCGGTAATGAACACTGAAGCTTTCTTT. Its protein is CASSVASVMNTEAFF.